One and the same sample provided the 32 T cell receptor beta chains below, sequenced in a study of blood T cell repertoires in COVID-19. The table came from immunoSEQ multiplex PCR; TCRdb's copy has only in-frame clones and leaves some out. The sample has more than 95,000 clones; 90% are singletons. The sequencing input was peripheral blood. Receptors originate from a man aged 60 to 75 with acute or convalescent COVID-19.

The chain employs TRBV7-2 and TRBJ1-5; D might be TRBD1 (5 bases). The CDR3 has 14 amino acids. V lost 5 bases to trimming and J lost 7 bases, with 15 bases between them. The germline gives CDR1 SGHTA, CDR2 FQGNSA. The CDR3 protein is CASSPGGAPQPQHF. DNA of the CDR3: TGTGCCAGCAGCCCCGGAGGGGCGCCCCAGCCCCAGCATTTT.

The CDR3: CASSKGQGATRKNTEAFF. CDR3 DNA sequence: TGTGCCAGTAGTAAGGGACAGGGGGCAACTCGGAAGAACACTGAAGCTTTCTTT. The chain couples TRBV19 to TRBJ1-1, with 12 bases aligning to TRBD1. The length of the CDR3 is 18 residues. J was trimmed by 1 base and V by 4 bases; bases with no gene match: 10. Germline V gene data show CDR1 as LNHDA and CDR2 as SQIVND (reference sequence).

The V call is TRBV5-1, the J call TRBJ1-1; 9 bases agree with TRBD1. The CDR3 has 11 residues. The V and J ends lost 4 bases and 8 bases, in that order; junction bases with no gene match: 0. Germline loops: CDR1 SGHRS, CDR2 YFSETQ. The CDR3 here is CASSGTGEAFF. As DNA, the CDR3 is TGCGCCAGCAGCGGGACAGGGGAAGCTTTCTTT.

This chain connects TRBV19 to TRBJ2-1, with 10 positions matching TRBD2. V lost 6 bases, J lost 7 bases, and 9 bases stayed unmatched. This CDR3 region has 15 residues. Germline CDR1 reads LNHDA; CDR2 reads SQIVND (reference sequence). The CDR3 nucleotides are TGTGCCAGTAGGCTTAGCGGGGGGCTTAGGAATGAGCAGTTCTTC. Translated: CASRLSGGLRNEQFF.

The J gene is TRBJ1-2, the V gene TRBV6-1; the match to TRBD1 covers 7 bases. CDR3 length equals 16 residues. V lost 4 bases to trimming and J lost 8 bases; unmatched junction nucleotides: 16. The germline V gene has CDR1 MNHNS and CDR2 SASEGT. The CDR3, as DNA: TGTGCCAGCAGTGCTTACACCGGGACAGAAAACGCGGGCTACACCTTC. It encodes CASSAYTGTENAGYTF.

The chain employs TRBV25-1 and TRBJ2-5; 7 bases are a match to TRBD1. The CDR3 is 15 amino acids. From germline, CDR1 is MGHDK and CDR2 SYGVNS. V was clipped by 5 bases and J by 5 bases; unmatched bases: 11. The CDR3 bases are TGTGCCAGCAGTCGGGACCTAGGGGGCTTGGAGACCCAGTACTTC. This encodes CASSRDLGGLETQYF.

The chain carries TRBV2 and TRBJ2-5; TRBD1 aligns across 8 bases. This CDR3 contains 14 residues. The V segment lost 5 bases and the J segment 5 bases; nucleotides outside the gene matches: 7. CDR1 is SNHLY and CDR2 is FYNNEI in the germline V gene. This chain's CDR3 is CASSSTGAGETQYF. CDR3 bases: TGTGCCAGCAGTTCGACAGGGGCGGGGGAGACCCAGTACTTC.

The chain links TRBV20-1 to TRBJ2-3, with D unclear. This CDR3 is built from 11 residues. The V gene lost 4 bases and the J gene lost 0 bases, with 2 bases spanning the gap. Germline-derived CDR1 and CDR2 are DFQATT and SNEGSKA (reference sequence). The CDR3 is CSATSTDTQYF. The CDR3 DNA sequence: TGCAGTGCTACGAGCACAGATACGCAGTATTTT.

The CDR3 region is CASSPESPGNQPQHF. The CDR3 DNA reads TGCGCCAGCAGCCCCGAGTCTCCCGGCAATCAGCCCCAGCATTTT. V usage is TRBV5-1 and J usage is TRBJ1-5; D is unresolved. This CDR3 region has 15 residues. V lost 4 bases and J lost 2, with 13 bases in between. The V gene's germline CDR1 is SGHRS and CDR2 YFSETQ.

This clone was counted a single time. The J gene is TRBJ1-5, the V gene TRBV7-2, with a possible D match to TRBD1 (6 bases). The CDR3 loop spans 16 amino acids. V lost 5 bases, J lost 4 bases, and 18 bases lay in between. CDR1 and CDR2 (germline): SGHTA, FQGNSA. This CDR3 is CASSREGRGRNQPQHF. The CDR3, as DNA: TGTGCCAGCAGCCGGGAGGGCAGGGGCCGAAATCAGCCCCAGCATTTT.

V is TRBV7-9 and J is TRBJ1-2; 7 bases agree with TRBD1. The trim removed 2 bases at V and 4 bases at J, leaving 4 bases unmatched. The germline CDR1 and CDR2 sequences are SEHNR and FQNEAQ (reference sequence). The CDR3 is made up of 14 amino acids. CDR3: CASSLWRDSYGYTF. The CDR3 nucleotides are TGTGCCAGCAGCTTATGGAGGGACAGCTATGGCTACACCTTC.

This chain connects TRBV3-1 (or the pseudogene TRBV3-2) to TRBJ1-2; D unresolved. V lost 0 bases and J 8 bases, leaving 19 bases between the germline ends. The CDR3 runs 16 residues. Germline CDR1 and CDR2: LGHDT and YNNKEL (reference sequence). The CDR3 DNA reads as TGTGCCAGCAGCCAAGATCTTCCCCAGGCCCCTAAGGGCTACACCTTC. Translated, it gives CASSQDLPQAPKGYTF.

The chain joins TRBV2 to TRBJ2-7; D is possibly TRBD1 (5 bases). V was trimmed by 5 bases and J by 3 bases, leaving 8 bases between them. The CDR3 has 12 residues. Germline V gene data show CDR1 as SNHLY and CDR2 as FYNNEI. CDR3 nucleotide sequence: TGTGCCAGCAGTCCACAGGACTACGAGCAGTACGTC. This gives the protein CASSPQDYEQYV.

This clone occurred a few times. The rearrangement links TRBV30 to TRBJ1-3; the D is unclear. The CDR3 extends over 15 amino acids. Germline CDR1 GTSNPN, CDR2 SVGIG (reference sequence). The germline V and J ends were trimmed by 2 bases and 0 bases, with 11 bases remaining between them. CDR3 region: CAWSPRILSGNTIYF. The CDR3 DNA reads as TGTGCCTGGAGTCCTAGGATTCTCTCTGGAAACACCATATATTTT.

The J gene is TRBJ1-2, the V gene TRBV30, with TRBD1 identical over 8 bases. V shed 2 bases and J 8 bases; nucleotides not matched to a gene: 13. CDR1 and CDR2 from the germline V gene are GTSNPN and SVGIG (reference sequence). The CDR3 is 15 amino acids. Written as DNA, the CDR3 is TGTGCCTGGAGTTTTCCATCGACAGGGGTAAGAGGCTACACCTTC. It codes for CAWSFPSTGVRGYTF.

The V and J genes are TRBV18 and TRBJ1-1, with no clear D. Between the trimmed V and J ends, which lost 6 bases and 0 bases, there was a span of 8 bases. This CDR3 comprises 13 residues. From germline, CDR1 is KGHSH and CDR2 LQKENI. Here the CDR3 reads CASSSGMNTEAFF. In DNA form, the CDR3 reads TGTGCCAGCTCGTCAGGTATGAACACTGAAGCTTTCTTT.

This sequence joins TRBV5-4 and TRBJ1-3; D is perhaps TRBD1 (5 bases). The ends were cut back, 1 base at V and 1 base at J, with 12 bases in the middle. Germline CDR1 is SGHNT and CDR2 is YYREEE (reference sequence). The CDR3 length is 16 residues. CDR3 residues: CASSLKTGESGNTIYF. DNA for the CDR3: TGTGCCAGCAGCTTGAAAACGGGGGAGTCTGGAAACACCATATATTTT.

This chain connects TRBV7-9 to TRBJ2-2; D unresolved. V was trimmed by 5 bases and J by 2 bases, leaving 3 bases between them. The CDR3 loop spans 12 amino acids. In germline, CDR1 is SEHNR, CDR2 FQNEAQ (reference sequence). The CDR3 sequence is CASSLNTGELFF. CDR3 DNA: TGTGCCAGCAGCCTTAACACCGGGGAGCTGTTTTTT.

This rearrangement joins TRBV18 to TRBJ2-2; a weak D match, TRBD1 (6 bases). Deletions cut 8 bases from V and 5 bases from J, with 15 bases between. Germline values: CDR1 KGHSH, CDR2 LQKENI. This CDR3 has 14 residues. The CDR3 is CASPQQGRTGELFF. Written as DNA, the CDR3 is TGTGCCAGCCCCCAACAGGGTCGGACCGGGGAGCTGTTTTTT.

The chain has TRBV18 and TRBJ2-2, with TRBD1 matching over 10 bases. The length of the CDR3 is 16 residues. From germline, CDR1 is KGHSH and CDR2 LQKENI. V shed 3 bases and J 4 bases; nucleotides not matched to a gene: 5. The DNA for the CDR3 is TGTGCCAGCTCACCGAGGACAGGGGGGAGCACCGGGGAGCTGTTTTTT. This translates into CASSPRTGGSTGELFF.

The genes are TRBV19 and TRBJ2-6, with D perhaps TRBD1 (5 bases). The CDR3 covers 17 residues. CDR1 and CDR2 from the germline V gene are LNHDA and SQIVND (reference sequence). The V end was cut by 6 bases, the J end by 0 bases, with 15 bases between. DNA of the CDR3: TGTGCCAGTAGCCGCCGACAGCGCTACTCTGGGGCCAACGTCCTGACTTTC. Protein product: CASSRRQRYSGANVLTF.

The chain carries TRBV7-2 and TRBJ1-1, with TRBD1 matching 9 bases. The junction had 4 bases not matched to a gene; V was cut back by 4 bases and J by 4 bases. The CDR3 extends over 14 amino acids. Germline V gene data show CDR1 as SGHTA and CDR2 as FQGNSA. The CDR3 region is CASSSGTGFTEAFF. CDR3 DNA sequence: TGTGCCAGCAGCTCCGGGACAGGGTTCACTGAAGCTTTCTTT.

The chain has TRBV19 and TRBJ1-2; D is possibly TRBD1 (6 bases). The V end was cut by 6 bases, the J end by 3 bases, with 11 bases between. Germline values: CDR1 LNHDA, CDR2 SQIVND (reference sequence). The CDR3 runs 13 residues. The DNA for the CDR3 is TGTGCCAGTAGCCCACAGGGCCACTATGGCTACACCTTC. The encoded protein is CASSPQGHYGYTF.

This rearrangement joins TRBV30 to TRBJ1-1, with 7 positions matching TRBD1. The V gene's germline CDR1 is GTSNPN and CDR2 SVGIG (reference sequence). The V segment lost 6 bases and the J segment 3 bases; nucleotides outside the gene matches: 7. The CDR3 sequence is 13 residues long. The CDR3 coding sequence is TGTGCCTGTCACCGACAGGGACACACTGAAGCTTTCTTT. It encodes CACHRQGHTEAFF.

The chain is built from TRBV14 and TRBJ1-1, with D unresolved. The CDR3 spans 13 residues. Between the trimmed V and J ends, which lost 0 bases and 2 bases, there was a span of 4 bases. Looked up from germline, CDR1 is SGHDN and CDR2 is FVKESK. The DNA for the CDR3 is TGTGCCAGCAGCCAAGATAGCAACACTGAAGCTTTCTTT. Protein: CASSQDSNTEAFF. The whole variable domain, filled in from reference TRBV14 and TRBJ1-1, reads EAGVTQFPSHSVIEKGQTVTLRCDPISGHDNLYWYRRVMGKEIKFLLHFVKESKQDESGMPNNRFLAERTGGTYSTLKVQPAELEDSGVYFCASSQDSNTEAFFGQGTRLTVV.

V gene TRBV19 combines with J gene TRBJ1-2; D ambiguous. Germline loops: CDR1 LNHDA, CDR2 SQIVND (reference sequence). V shed 6 bases and J shed 2 bases, with 13 bases lying between them. The CDR3 consists of 14 residues. CDR3 protein: CASSREPLNYGYTF. In DNA form, the CDR3 reads TGTGCCAGTAGCCGGGAACCACTAAACTATGGCTACACCTTC.

The rearrangement uses TRBV7-8 and TRBJ2-3, with TRBD2 matching over 11 bases. The CDR3 contains 15 residues. Germline V gives CDR1 SGHVS, CDR2 FQNEAQ. V lost 5 bases to trimming and J lost 1 base; unmatched junction nucleotides: 2. The CDR3 reads CASSKLAGGTDTQYF. The CDR3 region has the DNA TGTGCCAGCAGCAAACTAGCGGGGGGCACAGATACGCAGTATTTT.

In this sample, this clone turned up once. The chain employs TRBV20-1 and TRBJ2-5; D possibly corresponds to TRBD1 (6 bases). The CDR3 covers 11 residues. CDR1 and CDR2 from the germline V gene are DFQATT and SNEGSKA (reference sequence). The CDR3 nucleotides are TGCAGCCAGGGGTACCAAGAGACCCAGTACTTC. Translated, it gives CSQGYQETQYF.

V gene TRBV25-1 combines with J gene TRBJ1-2; 7 bases are shared with TRBD1. This CDR3 contains 18 residues. V gave up 2 bases and J gave up 6 bases; unmatched junction bases: 18. Germline V gene sequence: CDR1 MGHDK, CDR2 SYGVNS. The CDR3 region is CASSEMDRQLSEVNGYTF. CDR3 DNA: TGTGCCAGCAGTGAAATGGACAGGCAACTTTCAGAGGTGAATGGCTACACCTTC.

This chain links TRBV29-1 with TRBJ1-1; D ambiguous. The ends were cut back, 1 base at V and 0 bases at J, with 6 bases in the middle. Germline CDR1 is SQVTM and CDR2 is ANQGSEA. The CDR3 runs to 13 residues. CDR3 DNA sequence: TGCAGCGTTGAAGTTGACTTGAACACTGAAGCTTTCTTT. Protein product: CSVEVDLNTEAFF.

This chain links TRBV7-8 with TRBJ2-1; the D gene is possibly TRBD1 (5 bases). Deletions cut 0 bases from V and 4 bases from J, with 13 bases between. Germline V gene lookup returns CDR1 SGHVS and CDR2 FQNEAQ. The CDR3 runs to 16 residues. For the CDR3, the DNA is TGTGCCAGCAGCTTAGCGCTGGGGCTACCTTACAATGAGCAGTTCTTC. Its translation is CASSLALGLPYNEQFF.

The chain is built from TRBV15 and TRBJ1-4; D is possibly TRBD1 (5 bases). This CDR3 has 15 amino acids. From germline, CDR1 is LNHNV and CDR2 YYDKDF (reference sequence). The V gene lost 0 bases and the J gene lost 5 bases, with 10 bases spanning the gap. CDR3 DNA: TGTGCCACCAGCAGAGATAGGGGCCCCAATGAAAAACTGTTTTTT. It specifies CATSRDRGPNEKLFF.